Presented here are 28 T cell receptor beta chains from one specimen sequenced in a study of blood T cell repertoires in COVID-19. Data came from immunoSEQ multiplex PCR; TCRdb stores just in-frame clones and leaves some out. Among more than 80,000 clones listed, about four fifths were seen once. Sample: peripheral blood. These receptors were collected from an older woman with acute or convalescent COVID-19.

The gene calls are TRBV9 and TRBJ1-2; D remains unclear. The V gene's germline CDR1 is SGDLS and CDR2 YYNGEE. The CDR3 spans 15 residues. Trimming removed 0 bases from V and 0 bases from J, with 9 bases in between. The CDR3 bases are TGTGCCAGCAGCGTAGATCTCGGGGCTAACTATGGCTACACCTTC. Translating gives CASSVDLGANYGYTF. Looking up the rest from reference TRBV9 and TRBJ1-2 gives the full variable domain: DSGVTQTPKHLITATGQRVTLRCSPRSGDLSVYWYQQSLDQGLQFLIQYYNGEERAKGNILERFSAQQFPDLHSELNLSSLELGDSALYFCASSVDLGANYGYTFGSGTRLTVV.

The CDR3 protein is CASRPRTSGYSYEQYF. The CDR3 DNA reads TGTGCCAGTAGACCGCGGACTAGCGGTTACTCCTACGAGCAGTACTTC. The V and J genes are TRBV19 and TRBJ2-7; 10 bases are shared with TRBD2. The CDR3 contains 16 residues. With V trimmed by 6 bases and J by 0 bases, 8 bases remained unmatched. Germline V gene data show CDR1 as LNHDA and CDR2 as SQIVND (reference sequence).

The chain recombines TRBV10-3 with TRBJ2-3, with TRBD1 matching over 10 bases. The CDR3 sequence is 14 residues long. Trimming removed 10 bases from V and 7 bases from J; junction bases left unmatched: 11. Germline V gene sequence: CDR1 ENHRY, CDR2 SYGVKD. CDR3 DNA: TGTGCCACTTCGACAGGGGGCACCTCTAATACGCAGTATTTT. It translates to CATSTGGTSNTQYF.

V is TRBV5-1 and J is TRBJ2-3, with 8 bases lining up with TRBD2. Germline V gives CDR1 SGHRS, CDR2 YFSETQ. This CDR3 has 15 amino acids. The trim removed 2 bases at V and 1 base at J, leaving 3 bases unmatched. The CDR3 region has the DNA TGCGCCAGCAGCTTCGGGGGGGAAGGCACAGATACGCAGTATTTT. Amino acids: CASSFGGEGTDTQYF.

DNA for the CDR3: TGCGCCAGCAGCCCTAGCGGGGGAGGGCCCGGGGAGCTGTTTTTT. Its translation: CASSPSGGGPGELFF. This chain uses TRBV5-1 with TRBJ2-2; 10 nucleotides match TRBD2. CDR3 size: 15 residues. Germline V gives CDR1 SGHRS, CDR2 YFSETQ. V lost 4 bases and J lost 6; bases outside the gene matches: 6. The full variable domain, its missing parts supplied by reference TRBV5-1 and TRBJ2-2, is KAGVTQTPRYLIKTRGQQVTLSCSPISGHRSVSWYQQTPGQGLQFLFEYFSETQRNKGNFPGRFSGRQFSNSRSEMNVSTLELGDSALYLCASSPSGGGPGELFFGEGSRLTVL.

The chain is built from TRBV6-5 and TRBJ1-6; possibly TRBD1 for D (5 bases). V lost 7 bases and J 8 bases, leaving 12 bases between the germline ends. The CDR3 extends over 13 amino acids. Germline loops: CDR1 MNHEY, CDR2 SVGAGI. The CDR3 DNA reads as TGTGCCAGCAAACTTCAGGGTGATTCACCCCTCCACTTT. Residues: CASKLQGDSPLHF.

V is TRBV5-1 and J is TRBJ2-7, with D tentatively TRBD2 (5 bases). Germline assignment: CDR1 SGHRS and CDR2 YFSETQ. The CDR3 has 15 amino acids. Trimming shortened V by 4 bases and J by 4 bases, and 18 bases separated the two germline ends. The CDR3: CASSHPDSLKYEQYF. In DNA form, the CDR3 reads TGCGCCAGCAGCCACCCGGACTCCCTGAAATACGAGCAGTACTTC.

The chain's CDR3 is CASSWGQPWDTEAFF. CDR3 DNA sequence: TGTGCCAGCTCCTGGGGACAGCCGTGGGACACTGAAGCTTTCTTT. The V gene is TRBV19, the J gene TRBJ1-1; 7 bases map to TRBD1. Germline CDR1 reads LNHDA; CDR2 reads SQIVND (reference sequence). Trimming cost V 9 bases and J 3 bases; bases outside gene matches: 13. CDR3 length: 15 residues. The variable domain in full, completed from reference TRBV19 and TRBJ1-1, reads DGGITQSPKYLFRKEGQNVTLSCEQNLNHDAMYWYRQDPGQGLRLIYYSQIVNDFQKGDIAEGYSVSREKKESFPLTVTSAQKNPTAFYLCASSWGQPWDTEAFFGQGTRLTVV.

This chain joins TRBV28 and TRBJ2-1; 10 bases line up with TRBD1. The germline CDR1 and CDR2 sequences are MDHEN and SYDVKM. V lost 4 bases and J lost 6; bases outside the gene matches: 6. This CDR3 comprises 15 residues. The DNA of the CDR3 is TGTGCCAGCAGTTCCGGGACAGGGGCACTCAATGAGCAGTTCTTC. Translated, it gives CASSSGTGALNEQFF. Supplemented by reference TRBV28 and TRBJ2-1, the full variable domain reads DVKVTQSSRYLVKRTGEKVFLECVQDMDHENMFWYRQDPGLGLRLIYFSYDVKMKEKGDIPEGYSVSREKKERFSLILESASTNQTSMYLCASSSGTGALNEQFFGPGTRLTVL.

V and J are TRBV18 and TRBJ2-4; 10 bases are shared with TRBD2. The ends lost 3 bases at V and 6 bases at J; junction bases unmatched: 2. Looked up from germline, CDR1 is KGHSH and CDR2 is LQKENI. This CDR3 comprises 14 residues. In DNA, the CDR3 is TGTGCCAGCTCACCGGGGACTAGCGCAAACATTCAGTACTTC. It translates to CASSPGTSANIQYF.

This clone was counted only a few times. The CDR3 is CASRITSGSTYEQYF. The CDR3 DNA follows: TGTGCCAGCAGAATTACTAGCGGGAGCACCTACGAGCAGTACTTC. This chain connects TRBV27 to TRBJ2-7; 11 bases line up with TRBD2. There are 15 residues in the CDR3. The germline CDR1 and CDR2 sequences are MNHEY and SMNVEV (reference sequence). V was clipped by 6 bases and J by 2 bases; unmatched bases: 6.

V is TRBV5-6 and J is TRBJ1-5, with 8 bases lining up with TRBD1. This CDR3 contains 15 residues. The germline CDR1 and CDR2 sequences are SGHDT and YYEEEE. The V and J ends lost 4 bases and 5 bases, in that order; junction bases with no gene match: 8. The CDR3 region has the DNA TGTGCCAGCAGCCGAACAGGGGGTCGGGATCAGCCCCAGCATTTT. Protein product: CASSRTGGRDQPQHF.

The V and J genes are TRBV14 and TRBJ2-1, with 8 positions matching TRBD2. This CDR3 is 15 amino acids long. The junction had 8 bases not matched to a gene; V was cut back by 4 bases and J by 6 bases. Germline CDR1 SGHDN, CDR2 FVKESK. The DNA for the CDR3 is TGTGCCAGCAGCCCTTTAGCGGGAAACTCCAATGAGCAGTTCTTC. This gives the protein CASSPLAGNSNEQFF.

This rearrangement joins TRBV7-2 to TRBJ2-5; 7 bases line up with TRBD2. In germline, CDR1 is SGHTA, CDR2 FQGNSA. This CDR3 is built from 15 residues. Unmatched junction bases numbered 8, after V lost 5 bases and J lost 2 bases. The CDR3, as DNA: TGTGCCAGCAGCGACCTAGCGGCTCCTCAAGAGACCCAGTACTTC. It specifies CASSDLAAPQETQYF.

The chain is built from TRBV19 and TRBJ2-3; a weak D match, TRBD2 (6 bases). Trimming removed 3 bases from V and 5 bases from J, with 12 bases in between. Looked up from germline, CDR1 is LNHDA and CDR2 is SQIVND (reference sequence). The CDR3 is 14 residues long. CDR3 DNA: TGTGCCAGTAGTATCGGGGGAGCACTAGATACGCAGTATTTT. It yields the protein CASSIGGALDTQYF. The whole variable domain, remainder taken from reference TRBV19 and TRBJ2-3, is DGGITQSPKYLFRKEGQNVTLSCEQNLNHDAMYWYRQDPGQGLRLIYYSQIVNDFQKGDIAEGYSVSREKKESFPLTVTSAQKNPTAFYLCASSIGGALDTQYFGPGTRLTVL.

This clone was seen only once. The rearrangement joins TRBV30 to TRBJ2-2, with D perhaps matching TRBD2 (5 bases). Germline V gene lookup returns CDR1 GTSNPN and CDR2 SVGIG (reference sequence). V lost 0 bases and J lost 3, with 11 bases in between. CDR3 length equals 15 residues. The CDR3 nucleotides are TGTGCCTGGAGTGTCGGTAGCGCGTACACCGGGGAGCTGTTTTTT. It specifies CAWSVGSAYTGELFF.

This clone was counted a few times. The rearrangement uses TRBV7-8 and TRBJ1-2; D call uncertain. V was pared by 2 bases and J by 4 bases, with 17 bases between. This CDR3 region has 16 residues. CDR1 and CDR2 from the germline V gene are SGHVS and FQNEAQ. In DNA form, the CDR3 reads TGTGCCAGCAGCTTAACTCTACAGTTAACAAGCTATGGCTACACCTTC. Amino acid sequence: CASSLTLQLTSYGYTF.

The chain has TRBV19 and TRBJ2-1; D is ambiguous. The CDR3 extends over 14 amino acids. Germline values: CDR1 LNHDA, CDR2 SQIVND (reference sequence). V shed 0 bases and J shed 8 bases, with 11 bases lying between them. CDR3 amino acids: CASSIDFFPYEQFF. The DNA of the CDR3 is TGTGCCAGTAGTATAGATTTCTTCCCCTATGAGCAGTTCTTC. The entire variable domain, with the rest obtained from reference TRBV19 and TRBJ2-1, is as follows: DGGITQSPKYLFRKEGQNVTLSCEQNLNHDAMYWYRQDPGQGLRLIYYSQIVNDFQKGDIAEGYSVSREKKESFPLTVTSAQKNPTAFYLCASSIDFFPYEQFFGPGTRLTVL.

The J gene is TRBJ2-1, the V gene TRBV2, with 9 bases aligning to TRBD2. V trimming: 9 bases; J trimming: 0 bases; junction bases outside the gene matches: 6. Germline CDR1 and CDR2: SNHLY and FYNNEI. The CDR3 spans 15 residues. CDR3 DNA sequence: TGTGCCAGGGGACCTAGCGGGGACTCCTACAATGAGCAGTTCTTC. Residues: CARGPSGDSYNEQFF.

The chain links TRBV18 to TRBJ2-3, with 8 bases matching TRBD1. Unmatched junction bases numbered 6, after V lost 4 bases and J lost 3 bases. The CDR3 contains 15 residues. The germline V gene has CDR1 KGHSH and CDR2 LQKENI. The CDR3 nucleotides are TGTGCCAGCTCACTCAGGGGGCTGGGGACAGATACGCAGTATTTT. It yields the protein CASSLRGLGTDTQYF.

The chain couples TRBV6-5 to TRBJ2-2, with a tentative D call TRBD2 (6 bases). From germline, CDR1 is MNHEY and CDR2 SVGAGI. V was clipped by 6 bases and J by 8 bases, with 16 bases between them. This CDR3 has 14 residues. The CDR3 bases are TGTGCCAGCAGCGCCGGGACTGGATTGGGGGAGCTGTTTTTT. It yields the protein CASSAGTGLGELFF.

The J gene is TRBJ1-4, the V gene TRBV25-1; no clear D gene. Per the germline V gene, CDR1 is MGHDK and CDR2 is SYGVNS. CDR3 length: 16 amino acids. Trimming removed 3 bases at V and 4 bases at J, with 15 bases between. CDR3 region: CASSEKIEEGNEKLFF. The DNA of the CDR3 is TGTGCCAGCAGTGAGAAGATCGAGGAGGGTAATGAAAAACTGTTTTTT.

This chain uses TRBV15 with TRBJ2-1, with 14 bases matching TRBD2. With V trimmed by 3 bases and J by 9 bases, 4 bases remained unmatched. Germline V gene lookup returns CDR1 LNHNV and CDR2 YYDKDF (reference sequence). CDR3 length: 15 amino acids. CDR3 protein: CATSRGLAGDGEQFF. As DNA, the CDR3 is TGTGCCACCAGCAGGGGACTAGCGGGAGATGGTGAGCAGTTCTTC.

The CDR3 sequence is CASTPLGSGRDTQYF. CDR3 nucleotides: TGTGCCAGCACCCCCCTGGGTAGCGGGCGGGATACGCAGTATTTT. The chain carries TRBV11-2 and TRBJ2-3; TRBD2 matches 7 bases. Germline CDR1 is SGHAT and CDR2 is FQNNGV. The CDR3 is 15 amino acids. Losses at the gene ends were 7 bases for V and 6 bases for J; bases not matched to a gene: 13. Combining the CDR3 with reference TRBV11-2 and TRBJ2-3 gives the whole variable domain EAGVAQSPRYKIIEKRQSVAFWCNPISGHATLYWYQQILGQGPKLLIQFQNNGVVDDSQLPKDRFSAERLKGVDSTLKIQPAKLEDSAVYLCASTPLGSGRDTQYFGPGTRLTVL.

The chain is built from TRBV29-1 and TRBJ1-2; 8 positions agree with TRBD1. J was trimmed by 4 bases and V by 6 bases; bases with no gene match: 16. The CDR3 covers 16 residues. Germline V gene data show CDR1 as SQVTM and CDR2 as ANQGSEA. In nucleotides, the CDR3 is TGCAGCGTGGACCAACAAGGACAGGGACCCATCTATGGCTACACCTTC. This translates into CSVDQQGQGPIYGYTF.

V usage is TRBV29-1 and J usage is TRBJ2-7; TRBD2 might be the D (6 bases). The germline V and J ends were trimmed by 5 bases and 1 base, with 21 bases remaining between them. Looked up from germline, CDR1 is SQVTM and CDR2 is ANQGSEA. The CDR3 extends over 16 amino acids. The CDR3 DNA reads as TGCAGCGTTTACATAACAAAACGGGACTCATCCTACGAGCAGTACTTC. It encodes CSVYITKRDSSYEQYF.

The chain links TRBV4-1 to TRBJ1-1; TRBD1 agrees at 7 bases. The germline CDR1 and CDR2 sequences are MGHRA and YSYEKL. The CDR3 sequence is 15 residues long. V shed 6 bases and J 7 bases; nucleotides not matched to a gene: 14. The CDR3 DNA follows: TGCGCCAGCAGGAACGAACAGGGGAGGAGGAATGAAGCTTTCTTT. Translated, it gives CASRNEQGRRNEAFF.

The rearrangement links TRBV10-1 to TRBJ2-1, with TRBD2 matching over 8 bases. Germline V lookup: CDR1 WNHNN, CDR2 SYGVQD (reference sequence). The CDR3 contains 15 residues. J was trimmed by 5 bases and V by 4 bases; bases with no gene match: 7. The CDR3 DNA reads as TGCGCCAGCAGTGTTGGCGGGAGGACTAACAATGAGCAGTTCTTC. Its protein product is CASSVGGRTNNEQFF.